Below are 32 T cell receptor beta chains sequenced from a single sample in a study of cytomegalovirus exposure and HLA in healthy donors. Method: immunoSEQ multiplex PCR; TCRdb's copy keeps in-frame clones and lacks some. The data show around 110,000 clones, around 90% seen once. Sequenced: PBMCs. The source is a woman younger than 30 in good health and CMV-seropositive.

This clone was counted once. The chain combines TRBV5-4 with TRBJ1-6; 8 bases match TRBD1. Per the germline V gene, CDR1 is SGHNT and CDR2 is YYREEE (reference sequence). This CDR3 is 16 amino acids long. The trim removed 3 bases at V and 7 bases at J, leaving 9 bases unmatched. The CDR3 sequence is CASSSTGQGNNSPLHF. In DNA, the CDR3 is TGTGCCAGCAGCTCAACCGGACAGGGAAACAATTCACCCCTCCACTTT.

The chain employs TRBV28 and TRBJ2-1, with 9 bases lining up with TRBD1. This CDR3 spans 15 amino acids. The V and J ends lost 5 bases and 5 bases, in that order; junction bases with no gene match: 7. Germline V CDR1 and CDR2: MDHEN, SYDVKM. This CDR3 is CASSDPGQGNNEQFF. The CDR3, as DNA: TGTGCCAGCAGTGATCCGGGACAGGGTAACAATGAGCAGTTCTTC. The full variable domain, with the rest looked up from reference TRBV28 and TRBJ2-1, is DVKVTQSSRYLVKRTGEKVFLECVQDMDHENMFWYRQDPGLGLRLIYFSYDVKMKEKGDIPEGYSVSREKKERFSLILESASTNQTSMYLCASSDPGQGNNEQFFGPGTRLTVL.

The chain has TRBV25-1 and TRBJ2-5; 9 bases are a match to TRBD1. In germline, CDR1 is MGHDK, CDR2 SYGVNS. The CDR3 has 15 residues. J was trimmed by 5 bases and V by 5 bases; bases with no gene match: 9. In DNA form, the CDR3 reads TGTGCCAGCAGTCCAACCGGGACAGGGAGGGAGACCCAGTACTTC. Amino acid sequence: CASSPTGTGRETQYF.

The rearrangement uses TRBV6-6 and TRBJ1-2, with a possible D match to TRBD1 (5 bases). This CDR3 comprises 14 residues. From germline, CDR1 is MNHNY and CDR2 SVGAGI (reference sequence). V was trimmed by 0 bases and J by 8 bases, leaving 13 bases between them. DNA of the CDR3: TGTGCCAGCAGTTACTCAGCAGGGAGGGACGGCTACACCTTC. It codes for CASSYSAGRDGYTF.

This rearrangement joins TRBV11-3 to TRBJ2-7, with TRBD2 matching over 9 bases. The CDR3 is made up of 17 amino acids. CDR1 and CDR2 (germline): SGHNT, YENEEA. After removal of 5 bases from V and 5 bases from J, the junction contained 16 bases not matched to a gene. This CDR3 is CASSLDPCSSGVHEQYV. In nucleotides, the CDR3 is TGTGCCAGCAGCCTCGACCCTTGTTCTAGCGGGGTACACGAGCAGTACGTC.

CDR3 sequence (DNA): TGTGCCAGCAGTGAGACGGGGGATCTACCGTACTTC. Translated, it gives CASSETGDLPYF. The chain combines TRBV2 with TRBJ2-7; perhaps TRBD2 as D (6 bases). Trimming took 3 bases from V and 12 from J, leaving 15 bases between them. This CDR3 is 12 amino acids long. Germline CDR1 is SNHLY and CDR2 is FYNNEI. Supplemented by reference TRBV2 and TRBJ2-7, the full variable domain reads EPEVTQTPSHQVTQMGQEVILRCVPISNHLYFYWYRQILGQKVEFLVSFYNNEISEKSEIFDDQFSVERPDGSNFTLKIRSTKLEDSAMYFCASSETGDLPYFGPGTRLTVT.

V gene TRBV7-6 combines with J gene TRBJ2-1; 8 bases agree with TRBD2. The CDR3 is 16 residues long. J lost 3 bases, V lost 0 bases, and 4 bases had no gene match. The germline V gene encodes CDR1 SGHVS and CDR2 FNYEAQ. Here the CDR3 DNA reads TGTGCCAGCAGCTTAGCAGCGGGGGACATCTACAATGAGCAGTTCTTC. This codes for CASSLAAGDIYNEQFF.

The chain uses TRBV6-1 and TRBJ2-2, with D maybe TRBD1 (6 bases). The CDR3 totals 16 residues. Germline lookup yields CDR1 MNHNS and CDR2 SASEGT. V lost 2 bases, J lost 5 bases, and 15 bases lay in between. The CDR3, as DNA: TGTGCCAGCAGTGAACCTCCTGGACAGCCGACCGGGGAGCTGTTTTTT. Encoded protein: CASSEPPGQPTGELFF.

The rearrangement joins TRBV2 to TRBJ1-5; possible D gene TRBD1, 6 bases. With 7 bases removed from V and 7 bases from J, the gap between germline ends came to 11 bases. This CDR3 has 12 residues. Germline CDR1 is SNHLY and CDR2 is FYNNEI. The CDR3 sequence: CASTGERQPQHF. In DNA form, the CDR3 reads TGTGCCAGCACAGGGGAGAGACAGCCCCAGCATTTT.

This chain joins TRBV19 and TRBJ2-1; 10 bases are a match to TRBD2. Germline V gene sequence: CDR1 LNHDA, CDR2 SQIVND (reference sequence). The CDR3 consists of 15 residues. Unmatched junction bases numbered 4, after V lost 3 bases and J lost 5 bases. The CDR3 spells CASSISGGAHNEQFF. The CDR3 DNA is TGTGCCAGTAGTATCAGCGGGGGGGCACACAATGAGCAGTTCTTC.

This rearrangement joins TRBV7-6 to TRBJ1-5; D perhaps matches TRBD1 (6 bases). This CDR3 contains 16 residues. The germline V and J ends were trimmed by 5 bases and 0 bases, with 14 bases remaining between them. CDR1 SGHVS and CDR2 FNYEAQ come from the germline V gene. This CDR3 is CASSPGGANSNQPQHF. The CDR3 DNA reads as TGTGCCAGCAGCCCCGGGGGGGCAAATAGCAATCAGCCCCAGCATTTT.

This chain connects TRBV7-4 to TRBJ1-6, with D possibly being TRBD1 (5 bases). The CDR3 extends over 14 amino acids. V was cut by 7 bases and J by 5 bases, with 12 bases left in between. The germline CDR1 and CDR2 sequences are SGHVT and SQSDAQ. DNA for the CDR3: TGTGCCAGCAACAGGCCGAAAAATAATTCACCCCTCCACTTT. Its protein is CASNRPKNNSPLHF.

V is TRBV6-4 and J is TRBJ2-3; 9 bases align to TRBD1. The CDR3 is 15 residues long. After removal of 4 bases from V and 4 bases from J, the junction contained 6 bases not matched to a gene. Germline CDR1 MRHNA, CDR2 SNTAGT. The CDR3 spells CASSAGTGPPDTQYF. The CDR3 coding sequence is TGTGCCAGCAGTGCCGGGACAGGGCCCCCAGATACGCAGTATTTT.

The rearrangement links TRBV10-3 to TRBJ2-2, with 7 bases lining up with TRBD2. Germline V gene data show CDR1 as ENHRY and CDR2 as SYGVKD. The CDR3 is 16 residues long. J gave up 4 bases and V 3 bases, and 8 bases lay outside the gene matches. The CDR3: CAISDRTRLTTGELFF. In DNA form, the CDR3 reads TGTGCCATCAGTGATCGGACTAGGCTAACCACCGGGGAGCTGTTTTTT.

The rearrangement links TRBV19 to TRBJ2-1; weak D call: TRBD2 (5 bases). CDR3 length: 14 residues. The germline V gene encodes CDR1 LNHDA and CDR2 SQIVND (reference sequence). The germline V and J ends were trimmed by 7 bases and 4 bases, with 14 bases remaining between them. The CDR3 loop is CASTDYTGYNEQFF. As DNA, the CDR3 is TGTGCCAGTACCGATTATACGGGGTACAATGAGCAGTTCTTC. Full variable domain (rest looked up from reference TRBV19 and TRBJ2-1): DGGITQSPKYLFRKEGQNVTLSCEQNLNHDAMYWYRQDPGQGLRLIYYSQIVNDFQKGDIAEGYSVSREKKESFPLTVTSAQKNPTAFYLCASTDYTGYNEQFFGPGTRLTVL.

The gene calls are TRBV10-3 and TRBJ2-2; a possible D gene is TRBD2 (5 bases). CDR3 length equals 15 residues. CDR1 ENHRY and CDR2 SYGVKD come from the germline V gene. The V end was cut by 4 bases, the J end by 4 bases, with 13 bases between. The CDR3 loop reads CAISGLAGSTGELFF. The CDR3 region has the DNA TGTGCCATCAGTGGTCTGGCGGGTAGCACCGGGGAGCTGTTTTTT.

The chain is built from TRBV6-5 and TRBJ1-2, with TRBD1 matching 11 bases. CDR3 length: 13 residues. J was trimmed by 10 bases and V by 6 bases; bases with no gene match: 7. Germline V lookup: CDR1 MNHEY, CDR2 SVGAGI. CDR3 residues: CASSSWTGGVYTF. The CDR3 DNA reads TGTGCCAGCAGCTCCTGGACAGGGGGCGTCTACACCTTC.

This clone was seen only once. V gene TRBV6-6 combines with J gene TRBJ2-1; no clear D. Trimming took 7 bases from V and 10 from J, leaving 11 bases between them. Germline CDR1 and CDR2: MNHNY and SVGAGI (reference sequence). CDR3 length: 11 amino acids. CDR3 bases: TGTGCCAGCACCCGAGCTTGGGAGCAGTTCTTC. Translated, it gives CASTRAWEQFF.

The chain uses TRBV4-1 and TRBJ2-1; 16 bases map to TRBD2. CDR1 MGHRA and CDR2 YSYEKL come from the germline V gene. The CDR3 has 18 amino acids. V shed 4 bases and J 0 bases; nucleotides not matched to a gene: 3. CDR3 DNA sequence: TGCGCCAGCAGCCTGGGACTAGCGGGGGGGAGCTCCTACAATGAGCAGTTCTTC. This encodes CASSLGLAGGSSYNEQFF.

The chain has TRBV11-1 and TRBJ2-5, with a tentative D call TRBD2 (5 bases). Looked up from germline, CDR1 is SGHAT and CDR2 is FQDESV (reference sequence). The CDR3 contains 15 residues. With 5 bases removed from V and 5 bases from J, the gap between germline ends came to 18 bases. The CDR3 reads CASSRLQQSGETQYF. In DNA form, the CDR3 reads TGTGCCAGCAGCCGCCTTCAGCAGTCGGGGGAGACCCAGTACTTC.

The V gene is TRBV10-3, the J gene TRBJ1-2, with 12 bases lining up with TRBD1. In germline, CDR1 is ENHRY, CDR2 SYGVKD. V shed 7 bases and J 0 bases; nucleotides not matched to a gene: 9. The CDR3 is made up of 17 amino acids. In nucleotides, the CDR3 is TGTGCCATCAATAGTCCGGGACAGGGGGCCGCTAACTATGGCTACACCTTC. This codes for CAINSPGQGAANYGYTF.

The genes are TRBV18 and TRBJ2-1; perhaps TRBD1 as D (6 bases). The germline gives CDR1 KGHSH, CDR2 LQKENI. The length of the CDR3 is 15 residues. V was pared by 6 bases and J by 8 bases, with 20 bases between. CDR3 sequence reads: CASSVTRGYGDEQFF. The CDR3 nucleotides are TGTGCCAGCTCTGTGACCAGGGGTTACGGGGATGAGCAGTTCTTC.

This clone was seen a single time. The V and J genes are TRBV4-3 and TRBJ2-3; weak D call: TRBD2 (7 bases). Trimming removed 7 bases at V and 4 bases at J, with 15 bases between. Per the germline V gene, CDR1 is LGHNA and CDR2 is YSLEER. The CDR3 length is 14 residues. CDR3 coding DNA: TGCGCCAGCACCTCGGGGGGCCCGGCAGATACGCAGTATTTT. This sequence encodes CASTSGGPADTQYF.

The V call is TRBV6-5, the J call TRBJ2-1, with 7 bases fitting TRBD1. Trimming at V came to 6 bases and at J to 4 bases, leaving 6 bases not matched to a gene. The CDR3 has 14 residues. The germline V gene encodes CDR1 MNHEY and CDR2 SVGAGI. The CDR3 region has the DNA TGTGCCAGCAGCCTACGGGACAGTTACAATGAGCAGTTCTTC. It encodes CASSLRDSYNEQFF.

This clone appeared once. The gene calls are TRBV4-1 and TRBJ2-7; 7 bases agree with TRBD1. The CDR3 has 16 residues. The germline gives CDR1 MGHRA, CDR2 YSYEKL. The trim removed 3 bases at V and 3 bases at J, leaving 11 bases unmatched. The CDR3 DNA follows: TGCGCCAGCAGCCACGCCCCGGACAGGACGAACTACGAGCAGTACTTC. Amino acid sequence: CASSHAPDRTNYEQYF.

The chain has TRBV7-9 and TRBJ2-7; maybe TRBD2 (5 bases). The CDR3 runs to 14 residues. Per the germline V gene, CDR1 is SEHNR and CDR2 is FQNEAQ (reference sequence). DNA for the CDR3: TGTGTCACTGCCCCGGGCCCAGGACTCTACGAGCAGTACTTC. Protein sequence: CVTAPGPGLYEQYF.

This clone has more than one count but fewer than ten. The chain has TRBV6-5 and TRBJ1-2; TRBD1 matches 7 bases. Unmatched junction bases numbered 6, after V lost 6 bases and J lost 5 bases. CDR1 is MNHEY and CDR2 is SVGAGI in the germline V gene. The CDR3 consists of 13 residues. The CDR3 nucleotides read TGTGCCAGCAGCCTCCGGGACAGTTATGGCTACACCTTC. Protein sequence: CASSLRDSYGYTF.

V and J are TRBV4-1 and TRBJ2-5, with 8 bases identical to TRBD2. V gave up 0 bases and J gave up 1 base; unmatched junction bases: 13. The CDR3 consists of 19 residues. Germline loops: CDR1 MGHRA, CDR2 YSYEKL. The CDR3 DNA follows: TGCGCCAGCAGCCAAGATATGAGCGGGGGAAGTACCAGCCAAGAGACCCAGTACTTC. Amino acid sequence: CASSQDMSGGSTSQETQYF.

The chain employs TRBV4-1 and TRBJ2-7, with TRBD2 identical over 11 bases. After removal of 4 bases from V and 7 bases from J, the junction contained 9 bases not matched to a gene. This CDR3 has 15 amino acids. CDR1 and CDR2 (germline): MGHRA, YSYEKL. The CDR3, as DNA: TGCGCCAGCAGCCTCTCGACTAGCGGGGCTCTGGAGCAGTACTTC. This codes for CASSLSTSGALEQYF.

The rearrangement joins TRBV2 to TRBJ1-2, with 7 nucleotides matching TRBD1. CDR1 is SNHLY, CDR2 FYNNEI, per germline. The V and J ends lost 8 bases and 1 base, in that order; junction bases with no gene match: 7. This CDR3 comprises 14 residues. The CDR3 sequence is CASGGRGRNYGYTF. In nucleotides, the CDR3 is TGTGCCAGCGGGGGTAGGGGGCGTAACTATGGCTACACCTTC.

J is TRBJ1-4 and V is TRBV27, with 7 bases matching TRBD1. Germline V gene lookup returns CDR1 MNHEY and CDR2 SMNVEV (reference sequence). The CDR3 consists of 14 residues. V shed 3 bases and J 8 bases; nucleotides not matched to a gene: 6. As DNA, the CDR3 is TGTGCCAGCAGTTTTGAGGACAGGACCGAAAAACTGTTTTTT. It codes for CASSFEDRTEKLFF.

This chain uses TRBV2 with TRBJ1-2; TRBD1 aligns across 7 bases. This CDR3 spans 14 amino acids. V trimming: 0 bases; J trimming: 5 bases; junction bases outside the gene matches: 3. The V gene's germline CDR1 is SNHLY and CDR2 FYNNEI. This CDR3 is CASSEAHRGYGYTF. CDR3 DNA: TGTGCCAGCAGTGAAGCCCACAGGGGTTATGGCTACACCTTC.